Listed below are T cell receptor beta chains from one sample, sequenced in a study of T cell responses to AZD1222 COVID-19 vaccine. TCRdb's table, derived via immunoSEQ multiplex PCR, lists solely in-frame clones and lacks some. Of 150,000 to 190,000 clones listed, 87% are singletons. The material sequenced was peripheral blood, taken 28 days after the second AZD1222 dose. Source of these receptors: an adult who received the AZD1222 COVID-19 vaccine. CDR3s include the opening cysteine and the closing phenylalanine or tryptophan. The D gene is left open where the match is weak. Clone size is stated in some rows and not others, as once, few, many or a class when expanded.

.	TRBV7-2	TRBJ2-1	.	TGTGCCAGCAGCCCTAGCCGGATCCTGGGGAATGAGCAGTTCTTC	CASSPSRILGNEQFF
.	TRBV24-1	TRBJ2-1	TRBD1	TGTGCCACCAGTGTCGAACAGGGGGCGGGAAATGAGCAGTTCTTC	CATSVEQGAGNEQFF
.	TRBV28	TRBJ2-2	TRBD2	TGTGCCAGCAGACGAACGACTAGCGGGAGATTGAGAACCGGGGAGCTGTTTTTT	CASRRTTSGRLRTGELFF
.	TRBV20-1	TRBJ1-2	.	TGCAGTGCTAGTTATAATTATGGCTACACCTTC	CSASYNYGYTF
.	TRBV28	TRBJ1-2	.	TGTGCCACCTTGCGTCCGATGGGTAAGGGCTACACCTTC	CATLRPMGKGYTF
.	TRBV27	TRBJ1-1	.	TGTGCCACCTCGACCCGGGGGGGTTCGAACACTGAAGCTTTCTTT	CATSTRGGSNTEAFF
.	TRBV7-2	TRBJ1-2	.	TGTGCCAGCAGCTTAGACAGGGTCTATGGCTACACCTTC	CASSLDRVYGYTF
few	TRBV6-5	TRBJ2-7	.	TGTGCCAGCAGTAGAGTGCGGATCTCCTACGAGCAGTACTTC	CASSRVRISYEQYF
few	TRBV2	TRBJ2-3	.	TGTGCCAGCAGTGAAGGGAGGTCGCCAGATACGCAGTATTTT	CASSEGRSPDTQYF
.	TRBV7-8	TRBJ2-3	TRBD2	TGTGCCAGCAGCCCGTTAGCGGGACGGACAGATACGCAGTATTTT	CASSPLAGRTDTQYF
.	TRBV5-1	TRBJ1-4	.	TGCGCCAGCAGCTTGTGGGGAGCGGGGGGCGAAAAACTGTTTTTT	CASSLWGAGGEKLFF
once	TRBV10-1	TRBJ2-2	TRBD2	TGCGCCAGCAGTGAGAAGGAATGGAGGGGGCTAGCGGGAGACACCGGGGAGCTGTTTTTT	CASSEKEWRGLAGDTGELFF
.	TRBV14	TRBJ2-2	TRBD2	TGTGCCAGCAGCCAAGACCCAGCGGGAGAACGCACCGGGGAGCTGTTTTTT	CASSQDPAGERTGELFF
.	TRBV15	TRBJ1-2	.	TGTGCCACCAGCAGCAGAGGGCCCATGGGATTTGGCTACACCTTC	CATSSRGPMGFGYTF
.	TRBV11-2	TRBJ2-5	.	TGTGCCAGCAGCTTAGGGCTCAGCACGTCCGGGGTCCAGTACTTC	CASSLGLSTSGVQYF
.	TRBV5-5	TRBJ1-5	TRBD1	TGTGCCAGCAGCCACGTGTTCAGAGACAGGGTGATCAATCAGCCCCAGCATTTT	CASSHVFRDRVINQPQHF
.	TRBV5-4	TRBJ2-1	.	TGTGCCAGCAGCCTTCGTGGATCCTACAATGAGCAGTTCTTC	CASSLRGSYNEQFF
.	TRBV6-6	TRBJ1-5	.	TGTGCCAGCACGGTGGGGGTAGATCAGCCCCAGCATTTT	CASTVGVDQPQHF
.	TRBV7-8	TRBJ2-1	.	TGTGCCAGCAGCTTAGCGGAAAAAGGGACTGGCGGGAAAGATGAGCAGTTCTTC	CASSLAEKGTGGKDEQFF
.	TRBV6-6	TRBJ1-4	.	TGTGCCAGCATTTCGTCAACTAATGAAAAACTGTTTTTT	CASISSTNEKLFF
.	TRBV29-1	TRBJ2-7	.	TGCAGCGTTAATGATCCGTATCTCGAGCAGTACTTC	CSVNDPYLEQYF
.	TRBV7-3	TRBJ2-3	TRBD2	TGTGCCAGCAGCTCGGGACTAGCGGGTTTCGATACGCAGTATTTT	CASSSGLAGFDTQYF
.	TRBV28	TRBJ2-5	.	TGTGCCAGCACCAGGGGGCGGGAGGTGGGGACCCAGTACTTC	CASTRGREVGTQYF
.	TRBV6-4	TRBJ1-5	TRBD1	TGTGCCAGCAGTATCCGGGACAGGGTTATAGGCAATCAGCCCCAGCATTTT	CASSIRDRVIGNQPQHF
few	TRBV7-3	TRBJ2-2	TRBD2	TGTGCCAGCAGCCAAACTAGCGGGACGGACGGGGAGCTGTTTTTT	CASSQTSGTDGELFF
.	TRBV18	TRBJ2-7	.	TGTGCCAGCTCACCTTTCAGCCTACTTAGCTCCTACGAGCAGTACTTC	CASSPFSLLSSYEQYF
.	TRBV7-9	TRBJ1-2	.	TGTGCCAGCACCTCCCCTGAATTGCGGGGACTCAATGGCTACACCTTC	CASTSPELRGLNGYTF
.	TRBV4-2	TRBJ1-1	.	TGTGCCAGCAGAATTCGGGGACTTGGGAACACTGAAGCTTTCTTT	CASRIRGLGNTEAFF
.	TRBV24-1	TRBJ2-3	.	TGTGCCACCAGTGATCCAACGACTAGCACAGATACGCAGTATTTT	CATSDPTTSTDTQYF
.	TRBV28	TRBJ2-3	TRBD2	TGTGCCAGCAGACCCGGGGGGAGCACAGATACGCAGTATTTT	CASRPGGSTDTQYF
.	TRBV4-1	TRBJ2-5	.	TGCGCCAGCAGCCAAGATCTAGCGGAGACCCAGTACTTC	CASSQDLAETQYF
.	TRBV4-3	TRBJ2-1	TRBD1	TGCGCCAGCAGCCAAGAAAGGCAGGGGGCTGGGGATGAGCAGTTCTTC	CASSQERQGAGDEQFF
.	TRBV27	TRBJ1-5	.	TGTGCCAGCAGCTACTATCCCGGCGGGCCCCAGCATTTT	CASSYYPGGPQHF
.	TRBV10-3	TRBJ2-5	TRBD2	TGTGCCATCAGCCCGGGACTAGCGGGAGAAGAGACCCAGTACTTC	CAISPGLAGEETQYF
.	TRBV2	TRBJ2-7	.	TGTGCCAGCAGAACCGGGGGCGACTACGAGCAGTACTTC	CASRTGGDYEQYF
.	TRBV20-1	TRBJ2-2	TRBD2	TGCAGTGCTAGTAGACTAGCGGGAGGGGGGTCCGGGGAGCTGTTTTTT	CSASRLAGGGSGELFF
.	TRBV7-2	TRBJ1-1	.	TGTGCCAGCAGCTTTCTGGGCCTGGGGGCTGAAGCTTTCTTT	CASSFLGLGAEAFF
.	TRBV20-1	TRBJ1-5	.	TGCAGTGCTCCCTTCGGGCCCCAGCATTTT	CSAPFGPQHF
once	TRBV6-4	TRBJ2-6	TRBD2	TGTGCCAGCAGTGAGGACTTGGGAGGGGCCAACTCTGGGGCCAACGTCCTGACTTTC	CASSEDLGGANSGANVLTF
.	TRBV28	TRBJ1-3	.	TGTGCCAGCAGGGAAATAGGCTCTGGAAACACCATATATTTT	CASREIGSGNTIYF
.	TRBV28	TRBJ2-2	.	TGTGCCAGCAGTTTTTTCCCTAGCGTGAACACCGGGGAGCTGTTTTTT	CASSFFPSVNTGELFF
.	TRBV24-1	TRBJ2-1	TRBD2	TGTGCCACCAGTGATCCATCGGGGGGTGCGGGAGTACGCAATGAGCAGTTCTTC	CATSDPSGGAGVRNEQFF
.	TRBV2	TRBJ1-6	.	TGTGCCAGCAGTGAAAGGGGTCCGCGATCACCCCTCCACTTT	CASSERGPRSPLHF
.	TRBV5-4	TRBJ2-7	.	TGTGCCAGCAGCTTGTGGACGAACCCCTACGAGCAGTACTTC	CASSLWTNPYEQYF
.	TRBV9	TRBJ1-6	TRBD1	TGTGCCAGCAGCCGGCTGACAGGGTCCGATTCACCCCTCCACTTT	CASSRLTGSDSPLHF
.	TRBV2	TRBJ1-5	.	TGTGCCAGCAGTGGGGGGCCAGGTCAGCCCCAGCATTTT	CASSGGPGQPQHF
.	TRBV19	TRBJ2-5	.	TGTGCCAGTAGTATCCCTGGACAGAGAGAAGAGACCCAGTACTTC	CASSIPGQREETQYF
.	TRBV28	TRBJ2-5	TRBD2	TGTGCCAGCAGCCCTCTAGCGGATCGAGGACAAGAGACCCAGTACTTC	CASSPLADRGQETQYF
.	TRBV25-1	TRBJ2-7	.	TGTGCCAGCAGTGCTCCCGGCGTAGGGACCTACGAGCAGTACTTC	CASSAPGVGTYEQYF
.	TRBV15	TRBJ2-7	TRBD2	TGTGCCACCAGCAGAGCGGGAGGGCCGAACGAGCAGTACTTC	CATSRAGGPNEQYF
once	TRBV5-4	TRBJ2-7	.	TGTGCCAGCAGCCCCGGTGGAGGGGGCGACGAGCAGTACTTC	CASSPGGGGDEQYF